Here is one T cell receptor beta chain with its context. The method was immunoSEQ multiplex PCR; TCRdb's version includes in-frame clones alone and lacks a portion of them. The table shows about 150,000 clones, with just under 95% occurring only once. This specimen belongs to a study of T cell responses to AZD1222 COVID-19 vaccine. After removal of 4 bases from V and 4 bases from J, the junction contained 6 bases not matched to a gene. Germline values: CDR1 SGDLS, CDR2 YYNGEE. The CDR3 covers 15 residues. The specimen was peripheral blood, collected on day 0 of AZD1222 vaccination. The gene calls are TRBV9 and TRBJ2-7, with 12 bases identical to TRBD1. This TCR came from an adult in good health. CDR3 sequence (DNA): TGTGCCAGCAGCACCGGGACAGGGGGCTTGTACGAGCAGTACTTC. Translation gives CASSTGTGGLYEQYF.